The count of the clone carrying this TCR beta chain is one. What it binds is unknown. This specimen belongs to a study of T cell clones after liver transplantation. Study overall: Third-party-reactive TCRbeta sequences from pre-transplant mixed lymphocyte reactions served as antigen-independent comparators. Study-wide findings and caveats: Post-transplant time points were not standardized, so conclusions are preliminary.

Only in-frame clones appear in the TCRdb table, and some are missing; sequencing was by immunoSEQ multiplex PCR. This sample carries 45,000 to 60,000 clones, less than 85% of them seen once, and the ten largest clones take around 7.8%. CD3+CD4+ and CD3+CD8+ cells were FACS-sorted from thawed unstimulated PBMCs. Trimming removed 0 bases from V and 9 bases from J, with 13 bases in between. CDR1 is SGDLS and CDR2 is YYNGEE in the germline V gene. CDR3 length equals 14 residues. The sequencing used CD4+ T cells from blood, collected before liver transplant. The chain combines TRBV9 with TRBJ2-1, with D tentatively TRBD2 (6 bases). The TCR was taken from a human donor who received a liver transplant. CDR3 nucleotide sequence: TGTGCCAGCAGCGTAGTTGGGACTCTGGGTGAGCAGTTCTTC. This encodes CASSVVGTLGEQFF.